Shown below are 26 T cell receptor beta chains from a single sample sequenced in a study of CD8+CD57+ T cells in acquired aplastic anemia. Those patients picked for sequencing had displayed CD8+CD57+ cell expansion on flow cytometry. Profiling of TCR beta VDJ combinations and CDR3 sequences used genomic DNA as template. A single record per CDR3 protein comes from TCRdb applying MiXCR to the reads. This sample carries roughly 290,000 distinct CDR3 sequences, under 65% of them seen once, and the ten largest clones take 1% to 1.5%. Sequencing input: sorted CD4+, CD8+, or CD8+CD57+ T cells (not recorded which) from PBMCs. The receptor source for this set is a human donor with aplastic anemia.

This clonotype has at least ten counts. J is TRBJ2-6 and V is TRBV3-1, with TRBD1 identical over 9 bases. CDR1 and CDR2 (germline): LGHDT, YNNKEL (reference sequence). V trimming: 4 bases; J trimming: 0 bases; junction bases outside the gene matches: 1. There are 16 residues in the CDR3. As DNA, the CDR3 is TGTGCCAGCAGCCTGACAGGGGGCTCTGGGGCCAACGTCCTGACTTTC. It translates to CASSLTGGSGANVLTF.

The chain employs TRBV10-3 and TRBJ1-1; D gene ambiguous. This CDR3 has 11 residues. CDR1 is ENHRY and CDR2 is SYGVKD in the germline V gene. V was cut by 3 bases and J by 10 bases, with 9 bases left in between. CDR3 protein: CAISDGQAAFF. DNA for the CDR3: TGTGCCATCAGTGATGGTCAGGCAGCTTTCTTT.

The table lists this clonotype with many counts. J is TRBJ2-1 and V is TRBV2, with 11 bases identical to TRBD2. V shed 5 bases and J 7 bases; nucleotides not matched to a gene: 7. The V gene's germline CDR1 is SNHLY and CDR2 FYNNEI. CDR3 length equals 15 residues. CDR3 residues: CASSPGTSGPNEQFF. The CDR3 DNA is TGTGCCAGCAGTCCCGGGACTAGCGGACCGAATGAGCAGTTCTTC.

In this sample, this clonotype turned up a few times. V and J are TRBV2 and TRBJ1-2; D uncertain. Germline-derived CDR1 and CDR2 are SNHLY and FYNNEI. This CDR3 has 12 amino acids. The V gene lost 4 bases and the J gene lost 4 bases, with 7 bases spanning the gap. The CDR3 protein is CASSGRAYGYTF. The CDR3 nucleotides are TGTGCCAGCAGTGGCCGGGCCTATGGCTACACCTTC.

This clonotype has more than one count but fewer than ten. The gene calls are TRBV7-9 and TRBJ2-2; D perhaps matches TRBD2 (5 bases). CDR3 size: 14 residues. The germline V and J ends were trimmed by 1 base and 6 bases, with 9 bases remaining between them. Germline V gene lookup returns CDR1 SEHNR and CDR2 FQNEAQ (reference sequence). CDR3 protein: CASSLVAGAGELFF. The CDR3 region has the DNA TGTGCCAGCAGCTTAGTTGCCGGGGCCGGGGAGCTGTTTTTT.

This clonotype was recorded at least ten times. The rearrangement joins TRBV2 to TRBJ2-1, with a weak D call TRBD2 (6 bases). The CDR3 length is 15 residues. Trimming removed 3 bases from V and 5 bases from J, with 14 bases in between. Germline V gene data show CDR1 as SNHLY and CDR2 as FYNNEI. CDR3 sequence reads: CASSDRLALNNEQFF. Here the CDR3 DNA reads TGTGCCAGCAGTGATAGGCTAGCGCTAAACAATGAGCAGTTCTTC.

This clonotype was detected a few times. For the CDR3, the DNA is TGCGCCAGCAGGCCTGACCCCCGGGCCACAGATACGCAGTATTTT. This gives the protein CASRPDPRATDTQYF. This sequence joins TRBV5-1 and TRBJ2-3; D gene unclear. Trimming removed 5 bases at V and 2 bases at J, with 15 bases between. CDR3 length: 15 residues. From germline, CDR1 is SGHRS and CDR2 YFSETQ.

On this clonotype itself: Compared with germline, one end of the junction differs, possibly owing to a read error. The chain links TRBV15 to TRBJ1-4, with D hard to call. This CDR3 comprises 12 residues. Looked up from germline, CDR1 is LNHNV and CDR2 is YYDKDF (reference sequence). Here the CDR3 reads CATSRGAEKLLF. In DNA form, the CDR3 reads TGTGCCACCAGCAGAGGCGCTGAAAAACTGCTTTTT. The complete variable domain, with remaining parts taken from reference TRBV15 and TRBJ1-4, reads DAMVIQNPRYQVTQFGKPVTLSCSQTLNHNVMYWYQQKSSQAPKLLFHYYDKDFNNEADTPDNFQSRRPNTSFCFLDIRSPGLGDTAMYLCATSRGAEKLLFGSGTQLSVL.

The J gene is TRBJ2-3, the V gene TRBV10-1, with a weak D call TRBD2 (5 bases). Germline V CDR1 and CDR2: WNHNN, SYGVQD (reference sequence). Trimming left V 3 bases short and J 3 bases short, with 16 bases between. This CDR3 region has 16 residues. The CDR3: CASSDPLVGGTDTQYF. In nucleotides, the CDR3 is TGCGCCAGCAGTGATCCCTTGGTTGGAGGAACAGATACGCAGTATTTT.

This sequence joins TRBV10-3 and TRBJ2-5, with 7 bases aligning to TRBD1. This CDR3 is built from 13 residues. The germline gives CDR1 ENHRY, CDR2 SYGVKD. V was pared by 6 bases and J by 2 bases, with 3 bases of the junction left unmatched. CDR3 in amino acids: CAISGDSQETQYF. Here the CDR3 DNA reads TGTGCCATCAGCGGGGACAGTCAAGAGACCCAGTACTTC.

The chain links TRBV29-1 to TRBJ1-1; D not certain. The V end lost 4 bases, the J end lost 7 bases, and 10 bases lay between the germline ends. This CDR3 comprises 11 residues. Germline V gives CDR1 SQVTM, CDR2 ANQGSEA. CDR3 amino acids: CSVVSGGEAFF. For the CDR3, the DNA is TGCAGCGTTGTTAGCGGCGGTGAAGCTTTCTTT.

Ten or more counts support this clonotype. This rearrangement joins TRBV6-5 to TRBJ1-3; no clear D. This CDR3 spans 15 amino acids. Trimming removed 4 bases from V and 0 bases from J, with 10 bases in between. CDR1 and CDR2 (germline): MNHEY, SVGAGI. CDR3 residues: CASSSTVHSGNTIYF. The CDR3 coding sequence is TGTGCCAGCAGTTCCACAGTGCACTCTGGAAACACCATATATTTT.

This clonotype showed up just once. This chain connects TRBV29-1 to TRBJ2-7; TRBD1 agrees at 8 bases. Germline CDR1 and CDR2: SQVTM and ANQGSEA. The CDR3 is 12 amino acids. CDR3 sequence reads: CSPRTGTYEQYF. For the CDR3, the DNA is TGCAGTCCCCGGACAGGGACCTACGAGCAGTACTTC.

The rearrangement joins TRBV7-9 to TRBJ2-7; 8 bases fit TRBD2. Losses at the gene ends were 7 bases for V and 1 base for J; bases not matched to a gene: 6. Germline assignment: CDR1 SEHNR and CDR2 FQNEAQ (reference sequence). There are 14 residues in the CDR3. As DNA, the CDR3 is TGTGCCAGCACCGGGGGGGCAGCTTCCTACGAGCAGTACTTC. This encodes CASTGGAASYEQYF.

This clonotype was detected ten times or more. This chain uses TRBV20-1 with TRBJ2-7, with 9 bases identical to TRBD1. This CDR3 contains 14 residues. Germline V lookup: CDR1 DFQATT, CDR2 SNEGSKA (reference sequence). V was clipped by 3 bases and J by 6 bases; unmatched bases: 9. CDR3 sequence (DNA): TGCAGTGCTAGCCGGACAGGGGCGAGTTCCGAGCAGTACTTC. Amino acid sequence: CSASRTGASSEQYF.

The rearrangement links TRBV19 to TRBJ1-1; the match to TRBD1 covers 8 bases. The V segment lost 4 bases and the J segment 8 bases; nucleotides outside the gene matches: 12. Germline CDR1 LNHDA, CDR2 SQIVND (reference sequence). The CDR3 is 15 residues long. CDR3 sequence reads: CASSTTGTGLTEAFF. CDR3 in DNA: TGTGCCAGTAGTACTACCGGGACAGGCCTCACAGAAGCTTTCTTT.

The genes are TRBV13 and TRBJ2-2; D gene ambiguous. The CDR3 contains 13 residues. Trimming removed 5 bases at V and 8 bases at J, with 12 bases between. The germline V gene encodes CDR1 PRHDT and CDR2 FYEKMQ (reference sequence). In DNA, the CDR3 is TGTGCCAGCAGCACTCCCAGGTCGGGGGAGCTGTTTTTT. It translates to CASSTPRSGELFF.

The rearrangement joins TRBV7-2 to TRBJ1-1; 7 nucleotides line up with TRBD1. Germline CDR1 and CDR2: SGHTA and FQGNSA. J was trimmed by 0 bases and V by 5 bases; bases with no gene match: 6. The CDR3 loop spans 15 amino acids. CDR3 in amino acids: CASSVETGMNTEAFF. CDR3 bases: TGTGCCAGCAGCGTTGAGACAGGGATGAACACTGAAGCTTTCTTT.

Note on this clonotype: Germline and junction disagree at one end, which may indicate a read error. The CDR3 loop is CSARDSGAGYSSQPQHF. The CDR3 DNA reads as TGCAGTGCTCGGGACAGTGGGGCGGGATATAGCAGTCAGCCCCAGCATTTT. V and J are TRBV20-1 and TRBJ1-5; 7 nucleotides align to TRBD1. The CDR3 has 17 residues. Germline V gene sequence: CDR1 DFQATT, CDR2 SNEGSKA (reference sequence).

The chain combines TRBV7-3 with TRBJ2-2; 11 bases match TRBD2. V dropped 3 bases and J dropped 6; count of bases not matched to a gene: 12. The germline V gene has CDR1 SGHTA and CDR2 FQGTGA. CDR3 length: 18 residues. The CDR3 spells CASSLGASTSGRPGELFF. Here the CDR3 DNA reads TGTGCCAGCAGCTTGGGGGCGAGTACTAGCGGGAGACCCGGGGAGCTGTTTTTT.

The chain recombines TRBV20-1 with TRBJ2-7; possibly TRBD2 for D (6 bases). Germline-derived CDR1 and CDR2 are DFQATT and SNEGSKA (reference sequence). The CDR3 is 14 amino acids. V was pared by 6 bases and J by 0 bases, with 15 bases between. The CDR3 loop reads CSATRRASSYEQYF. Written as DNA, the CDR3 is TGCAGTGCGACGCGGAGGGCGAGCTCCTACGAGCAGTACTTC.

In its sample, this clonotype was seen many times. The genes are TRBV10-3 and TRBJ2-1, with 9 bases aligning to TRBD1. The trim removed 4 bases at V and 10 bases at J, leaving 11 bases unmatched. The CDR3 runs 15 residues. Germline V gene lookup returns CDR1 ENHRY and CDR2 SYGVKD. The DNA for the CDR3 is TGTGCCATCAGTGCTGGACAGGGGTCCGGTCGGGAGCAGTTCTTC. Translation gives CAISAGQGSGREQFF.

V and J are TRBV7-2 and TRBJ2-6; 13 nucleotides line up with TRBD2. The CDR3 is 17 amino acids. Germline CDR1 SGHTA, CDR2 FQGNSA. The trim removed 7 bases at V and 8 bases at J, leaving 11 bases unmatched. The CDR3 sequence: CASTPRSLAGGTNVLTF. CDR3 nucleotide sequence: TGTGCCAGCACCCCCCGATCACTAGCGGGGGGGACCAACGTCCTGACTTTC.

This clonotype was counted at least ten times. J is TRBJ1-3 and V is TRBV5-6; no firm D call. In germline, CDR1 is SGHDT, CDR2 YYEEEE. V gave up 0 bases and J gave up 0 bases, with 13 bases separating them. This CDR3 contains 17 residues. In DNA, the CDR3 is TGTGCCAGCAGCTTGGACCAACTAACGCTCTCTGGAAACACCATATATTTT. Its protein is CASSLDQLTLSGNTIYF.

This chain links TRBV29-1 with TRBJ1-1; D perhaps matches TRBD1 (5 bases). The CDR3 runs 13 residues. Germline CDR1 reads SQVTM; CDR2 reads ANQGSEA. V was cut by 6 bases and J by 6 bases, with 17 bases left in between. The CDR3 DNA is TGCAGCGTAAAGTGGCAGGGATTGGCTGAAGCTTTCTTT. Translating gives CSVKWQGLAEAFF. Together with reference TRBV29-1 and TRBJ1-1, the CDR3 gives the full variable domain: SAVISQKPSRDICQRGTSLTIQCQVDSQVTMMFWYRQQPGQSLTLIATANQGSEATYESGFVIDKFPISRPNLTFSTLTVSNMSPEDSSIYLCSVKWQGLAEAFFGQGTRLTVV.

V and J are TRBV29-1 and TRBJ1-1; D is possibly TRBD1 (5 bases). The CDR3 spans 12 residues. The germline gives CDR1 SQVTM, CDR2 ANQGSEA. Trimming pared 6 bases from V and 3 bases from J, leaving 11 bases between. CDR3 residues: CSVDLRDTEAFF. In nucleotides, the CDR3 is TGCAGCGTCGACCTCAGGGACACTGAAGCTTTCTTT.